This T cell receptor beta chain is drawn from a study of sequential checkpoint blockade in melanoma. The assay was immunoSEQ multiplex PCR, and TCRdb's table has in-frame clones only and misses some. The sample holds around 10,000 clones; 25% to 30% are singletons and the top ten take around a fifth. The V gene's germline CDR1 is SGHNT and CDR2 YENEEA. This CDR3 has 15 residues. Trimming cost V 5 bases and J 4 bases; bases outside gene matches: 6. As for treatment: randomized to nivolumab then ipilimumab (arm A) or the reverse (arm B). DNA-damaging chemotherapy had not been given to any patient beforehand. This clone was seen at least ten times. The antigen is not known. Study-wide findings and caveats: In arm A, pretreatment tumor clonality was associated with response.

The gene calls are TRBV11-3 and TRBJ2-5, with 11 bases fitting TRBD1. The clonotype originates from a human donor with melanoma. The sample here was tumor tissue (inferred from file names), taken from a patient given nivolumab and ipilimumab in sequence. In DNA, the CDR3 is TGTGCCAGCAGCCCGGACAGGGGGCGGGTAGAGACCCAGTACTTC. The encoded protein is CASSPDRGRVETQYF.